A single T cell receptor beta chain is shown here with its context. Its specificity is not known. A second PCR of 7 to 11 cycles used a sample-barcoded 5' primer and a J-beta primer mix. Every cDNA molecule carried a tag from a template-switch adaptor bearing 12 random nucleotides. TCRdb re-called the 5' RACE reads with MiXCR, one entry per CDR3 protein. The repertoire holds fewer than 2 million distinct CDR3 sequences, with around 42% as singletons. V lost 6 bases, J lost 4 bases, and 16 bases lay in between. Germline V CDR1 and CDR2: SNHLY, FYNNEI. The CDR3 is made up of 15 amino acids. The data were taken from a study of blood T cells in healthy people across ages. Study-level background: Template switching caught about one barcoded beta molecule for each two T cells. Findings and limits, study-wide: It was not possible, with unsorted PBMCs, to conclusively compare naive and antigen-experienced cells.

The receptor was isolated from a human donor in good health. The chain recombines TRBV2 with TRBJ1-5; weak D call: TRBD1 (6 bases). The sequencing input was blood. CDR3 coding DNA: TGTGCCAGCAGACCAGACAGGTTTGGTAATCAGCCCCAGCATTTT. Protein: CASRPDRFGNQPQHF. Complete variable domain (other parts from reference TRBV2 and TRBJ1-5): EPEVTQTPSHQVTQMGQEVILRCVPISNHLYFYWYRQILGQKVEFLVSFYNNEISEKSEIFDDQFSVERPDGSNFTLKIRSTKLEDSAMYFCASRPDRFGNQPQHFGDGTRLSIL.